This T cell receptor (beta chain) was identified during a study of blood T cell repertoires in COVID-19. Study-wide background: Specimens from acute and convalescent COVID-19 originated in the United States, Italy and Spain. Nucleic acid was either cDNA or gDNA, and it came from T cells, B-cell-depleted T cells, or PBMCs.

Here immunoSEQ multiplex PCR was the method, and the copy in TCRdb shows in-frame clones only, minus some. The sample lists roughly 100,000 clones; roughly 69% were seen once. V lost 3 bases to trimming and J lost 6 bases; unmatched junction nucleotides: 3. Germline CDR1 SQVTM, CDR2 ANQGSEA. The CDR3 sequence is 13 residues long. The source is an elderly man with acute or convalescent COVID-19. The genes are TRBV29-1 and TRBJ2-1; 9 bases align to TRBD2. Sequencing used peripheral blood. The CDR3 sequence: CSVDRREGNEQFF. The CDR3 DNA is TGCAGCGTTGATCGGCGGGAGGGCAATGAGCAGTTCTTC.